These T cell receptor beta chains were read from a single sample in a study of response to subunit inactivated influenza vaccine. TCRdb re-analysed the RT-PCR reads in MiXCR, keeping a single row per CDR3 protein. The sample lists some 540,000 distinct CDR3 sequences, around a quarter seen once, with approximately 2.9% in the top ten. The sample also formed part of further work on T cells expressing NK-cell markers.

Sequenced here: CD4+ T cells sorted from PBMCs, sampled roughly 12 days after vaccination. The receptors originated from a man between 45 and 60 years old who received an inactivated influenza vaccine. CDR3s include the opening cysteine and the closing phenylalanine or tryptophan. The D gene is left open where the match is weak. Only some rows state a clone size, as once, few, many or a class for expanded clones.

V gene,J gene,D gene,clone size,CDR3 DNA,CDR3 protein
TRBV29-1,TRBJ1-2,TRBD1,many,TGCAGCGTTGAAAGGGACAGGGGGGACTATGGCTACACCTTC,CSVERDRGDYGYTF
TRBV24-1,TRBJ2-3,.,.,TGTGCCACCAGTGATTATAGCACAGATACGCAGTATTTT,CATSDYSTDTQYF
TRBV5-1,TRBJ2-7,TRBD1,few,TGCGCCAGCAGCATTGACAGGGCCCAGTCCTACGAGCAGTACTTC,CASSIDRAQSYEQYF
TRBV10-2,TRBJ1-5,.,.,TGCGCCAGCAGTGGGGGCCTCGTTGGGGGTCAGCCCCAGCATTTT,CASSGGLVGGQPQHF
TRBV27,TRBJ2-7,.,.,TGTGCCAGCAGCCCCCAATGGGGAACCTACGAGCAGTACTTC,CASSPQWGTYEQYF
TRBV7-3,TRBJ1-2,TRBD1,few,TGTGCCAGCAGCCCGACAGGGGAGGCTAACTATGGCTACACCTTC,CASSPTGEANYGYTF
TRBV7-2,TRBJ1-5,TRBD1,.,TGTGCCAGCAGCAACAGGGGAGGGCAGCCCCAGCATTTT,CASSNRGGQPQHF
TRBV7-2,TRBJ2-5,.,few,TGTGCCAGCAGCCCAGCTGGAGTCGTCGAGACCCAGTACTTC,CASSPAGVVETQYF
TRBV20-1,TRBJ2-1,.,few,TGCAGTGCTAGCCCCCGAAAGGGGGGGAATGAGCAGTTCTTC,CSASPRKGGNEQFF
TRBV29-1,TRBJ2-1,.,.,TGCAGCCAGACCATTTACAATGAGCAGTTCTTC,CSQTIYNEQFF
TRBV29-1,TRBJ2-2,TRBD2,.,TGCAGCGTGGCTACTAGCGGGAGAGTCGTCCCCGGGGAGCTGTTTTTT,CSVATSGRVVPGELFF
TRBV29-1,TRBJ2-1,TRBD2,.,TGCAGCTTCCTGGGACTATCCCTACCCAATGAGCAGTTCTTC,CSFLGLSLPNEQFF
TRBV29-1,TRBJ2-5,.,few,TGCAGCGTTGGGACCGCTTTGACCCAGTACTTC,CSVGTALTQYF
TRBV29-1,TRBJ2-6,TRBD1,few,TGCAGCGTTGAAGTAAGGACAGGGGCGCACTCTGGGGCCAACGTCCTGACTTTC,CSVEVRTGAHSGANVLTF
TRBV25-1,TRBJ2-2,.,few,TGTGCCAGCAGTGATGGGGGGTACACCGGGGAGCTGTTTTTT,CASSDGGYTGELFF